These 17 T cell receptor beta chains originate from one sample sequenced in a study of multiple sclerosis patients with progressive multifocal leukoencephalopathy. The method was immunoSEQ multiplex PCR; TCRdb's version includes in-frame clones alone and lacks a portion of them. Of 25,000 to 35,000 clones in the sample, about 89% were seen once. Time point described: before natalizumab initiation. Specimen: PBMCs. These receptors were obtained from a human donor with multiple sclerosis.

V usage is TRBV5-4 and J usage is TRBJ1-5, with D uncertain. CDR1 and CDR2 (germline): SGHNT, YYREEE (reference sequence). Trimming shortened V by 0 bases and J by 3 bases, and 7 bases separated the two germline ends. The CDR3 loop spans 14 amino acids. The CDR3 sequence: CASSLAGLNQPQHF. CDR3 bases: TGTGCCAGCAGCTTGGCGGGCCTCAATCAGCCCCAGCATTTT.

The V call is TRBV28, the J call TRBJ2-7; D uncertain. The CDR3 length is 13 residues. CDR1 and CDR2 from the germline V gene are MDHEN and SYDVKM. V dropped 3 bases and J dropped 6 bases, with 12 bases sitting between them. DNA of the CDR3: TGTGCCAGCAGTTTTCGGCGCCCGCCCGAGCAGTACTTC. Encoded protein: CASSFRRPPEQYF.

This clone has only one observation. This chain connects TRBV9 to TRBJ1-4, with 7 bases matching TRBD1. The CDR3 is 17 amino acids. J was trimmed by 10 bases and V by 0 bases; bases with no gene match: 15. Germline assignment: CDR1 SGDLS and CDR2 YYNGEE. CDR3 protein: CASSVDPLEGAIGKLFF. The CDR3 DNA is TGTGCCAGCAGCGTAGATCCCCTTGAGGGGGCGATTGGAAAACTGTTTTTT.

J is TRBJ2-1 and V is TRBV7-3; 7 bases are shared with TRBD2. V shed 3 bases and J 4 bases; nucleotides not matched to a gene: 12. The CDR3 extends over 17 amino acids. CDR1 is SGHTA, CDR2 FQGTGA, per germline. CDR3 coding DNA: TGTGCCAGCAGCTTCCGACGGGGGGACTCAGTATACAATGAGCAGTTCTTC. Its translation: CASSFRRGDSVYNEQFF.

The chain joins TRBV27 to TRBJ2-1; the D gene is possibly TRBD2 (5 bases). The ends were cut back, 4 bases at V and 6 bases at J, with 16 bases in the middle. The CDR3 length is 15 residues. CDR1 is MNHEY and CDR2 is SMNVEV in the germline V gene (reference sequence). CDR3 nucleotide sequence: TGTGCCAGCAGTTCAGGCGGGCCCTGGGGCAATGAGCAGTTCTTC. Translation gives CASSSGGPWGNEQFF.

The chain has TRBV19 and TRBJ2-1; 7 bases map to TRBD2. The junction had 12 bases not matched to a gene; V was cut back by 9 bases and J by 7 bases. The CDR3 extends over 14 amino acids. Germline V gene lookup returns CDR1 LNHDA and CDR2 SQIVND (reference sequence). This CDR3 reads CASTPGGILNEQFF. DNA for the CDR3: TGTGCCAGCACCCCCGGGGGGATCCTAAATGAGCAGTTCTTC.

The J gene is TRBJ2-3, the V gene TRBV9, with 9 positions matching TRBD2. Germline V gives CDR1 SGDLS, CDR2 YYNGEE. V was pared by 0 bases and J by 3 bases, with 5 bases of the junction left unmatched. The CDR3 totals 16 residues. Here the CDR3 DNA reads TGTGCCAGCAGCGTAGAGAGCGGGAGGCTGACAGATACGCAGTATTTT. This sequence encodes CASSVESGRLTDTQYF.

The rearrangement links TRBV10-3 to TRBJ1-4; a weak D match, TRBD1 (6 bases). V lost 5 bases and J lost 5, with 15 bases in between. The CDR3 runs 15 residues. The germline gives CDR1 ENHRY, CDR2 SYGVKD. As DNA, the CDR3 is TGTGCCATCAGTACCTCGGGGGGGCCGAATGAAAAACTGTTTTTT. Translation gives CAISTSGGPNEKLFF.

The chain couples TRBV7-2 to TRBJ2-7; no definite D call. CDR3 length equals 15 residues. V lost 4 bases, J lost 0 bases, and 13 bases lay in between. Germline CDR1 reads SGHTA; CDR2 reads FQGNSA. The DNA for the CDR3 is TGTGCCAGCAGCTCCCGGACCTCCAGCTCCTACGAGCAGTACTTC. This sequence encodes CASSSRTSSSYEQYF.

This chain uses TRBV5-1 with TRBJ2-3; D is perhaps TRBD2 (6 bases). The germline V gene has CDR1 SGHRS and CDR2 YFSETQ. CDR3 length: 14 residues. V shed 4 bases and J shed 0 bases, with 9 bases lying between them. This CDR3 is CASSGGTSTDTQYF. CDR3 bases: TGCGCCAGCAGCGGTGGGACTAGCACAGATACGCAGTATTTT.

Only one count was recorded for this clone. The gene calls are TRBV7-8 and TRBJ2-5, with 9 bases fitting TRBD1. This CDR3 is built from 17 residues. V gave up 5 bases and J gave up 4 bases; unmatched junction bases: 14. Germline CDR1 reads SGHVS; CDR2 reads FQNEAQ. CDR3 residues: CASSTFGRTGAGETQYF. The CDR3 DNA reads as TGTGCCAGCAGCACGTTCGGGAGGACAGGGGCGGGAGAGACCCAGTACTTC.

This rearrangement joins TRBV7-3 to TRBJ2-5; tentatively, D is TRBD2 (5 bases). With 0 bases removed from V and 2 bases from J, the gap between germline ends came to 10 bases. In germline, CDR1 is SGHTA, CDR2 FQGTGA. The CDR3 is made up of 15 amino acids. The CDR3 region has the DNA TGTGCCAGCAGCTTAACAGGGTCGGGACAAGAGACCCAGTACTTC. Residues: CASSLTGSGQETQYF.

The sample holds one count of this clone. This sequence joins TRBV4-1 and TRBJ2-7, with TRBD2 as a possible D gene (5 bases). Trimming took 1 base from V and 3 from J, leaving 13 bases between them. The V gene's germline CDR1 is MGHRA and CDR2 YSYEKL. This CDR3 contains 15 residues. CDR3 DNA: TGCGCCAGCAGCCAAGGGAGACGGGAAATCTACGAGCAGTACTTC. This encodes CASSQGRREIYEQYF.

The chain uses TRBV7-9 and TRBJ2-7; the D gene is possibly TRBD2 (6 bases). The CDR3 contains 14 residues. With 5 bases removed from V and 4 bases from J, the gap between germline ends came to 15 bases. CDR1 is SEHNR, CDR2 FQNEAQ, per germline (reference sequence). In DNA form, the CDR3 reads TGTGCCAGCAGCGCCGGGGCTAGCGTATACGAGCAGTACTTC. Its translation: CASSAGASVYEQYF.

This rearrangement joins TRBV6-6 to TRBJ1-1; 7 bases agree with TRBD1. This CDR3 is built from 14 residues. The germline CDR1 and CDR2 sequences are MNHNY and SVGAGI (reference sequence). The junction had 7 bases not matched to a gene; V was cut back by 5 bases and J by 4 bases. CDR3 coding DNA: TGTGCCAGCAGTCAACAGGAGGGGGCCACTGAAGCTTTCTTT. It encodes CASSQQEGATEAFF.

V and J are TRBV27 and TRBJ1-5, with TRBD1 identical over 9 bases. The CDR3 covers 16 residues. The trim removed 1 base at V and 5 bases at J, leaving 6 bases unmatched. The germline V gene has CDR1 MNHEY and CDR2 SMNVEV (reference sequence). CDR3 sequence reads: CASSLLGQGRHQPQHF. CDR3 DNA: TGTGCCAGCAGTTTATTGGGACAGGGCCGCCATCAGCCCCAGCATTTT.

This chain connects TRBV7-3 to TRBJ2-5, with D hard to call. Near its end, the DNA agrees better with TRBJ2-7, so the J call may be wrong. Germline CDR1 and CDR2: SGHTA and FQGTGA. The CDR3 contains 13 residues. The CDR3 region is CASSSGPNYEQYF. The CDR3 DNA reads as TGTGCCAGCAGCTCCGGACCGAACTACGAGCAGTACTTC.